Shown below are 8 T cell receptor beta chains from a single sample sequenced in a study of CD8+CD57+ T cells in acquired aplastic anemia. CD8+CD57+ cell expansion had been shown by flow cytometry in patients chosen for sequencing. According to the study, genomic DNA was the template for TCR beta VDJ and CDR3 profiling. TCRdb reanalysed the reads using MiXCR and keeps one entry per CDR3 protein. Altogether fewer than 250,000 distinct CDR3 sequences are present, under 50% being singletons, with the ten largest covering 15% to 20%. The sample comprised sorted CD4+, CD8+, or CD8+CD57+ T cells (not recorded which) from PBMCs. These TCRs come from a human donor with aplastic anemia.

This clonotype was observed many times. The chain employs TRBV5-8 and TRBJ1-4; no clear D gene. The germline V gene encodes CDR1 SGHTS and CDR2 YDEGEE. The germline V and J ends were trimmed by 4 bases and 4 bases, with 11 bases remaining between them. This CDR3 has 14 residues. The CDR3 is CASSVGWNNEKLFF. CDR3 nucleotide sequence: TGTGCCAGCAGCGTGGGATGGAATAATGAAAAACTGTTTTTT.

The chain combines TRBV29-1 with TRBJ1-2; D gene unclear. Per the germline V gene, CDR1 is SQVTM and CDR2 is ANQGSEA. The V end lost 7 bases, the J end lost 0 bases, and 18 bases lay between the germline ends. This CDR3 spans 15 amino acids. Here the CDR3 DNA reads TGCAGCGCCTCCCTGGGAGCGACCGCTAACTATGGCTACACCTTC. Amino acids: CSASLGATANYGYTF.

The V call is TRBV7-9, the J call TRBJ1-6; a possible D gene is TRBD1 (6 bases). CDR1 SEHNR and CDR2 FQNEAQ come from the germline V gene (reference sequence). This CDR3 spans 14 amino acids. Trimming took off 2 bases at V and 7 bases at J, with 9 bases between the two ends. The CDR3 nucleotides read TGTGCCAGCAGCTTAACAGGGCCAAATTCACCCCTCCACTTT. Translating gives CASSLTGPNSPLHF.

This clonotype was observed many times. The chain has TRBV7-8 and TRBJ1-2, with 7 bases aligning to TRBD1. Germline V gene lookup returns CDR1 SGHVS and CDR2 FQNEAQ. The V segment lost 3 bases and the J segment 3 bases; nucleotides outside the gene matches: 1. The CDR3 contains 13 residues. This CDR3 reads CASSLGQYYGYTF. The CDR3 nucleotides are TGTGCCAGCAGCTTGGGACAGTACTATGGCTACACCTTC.

The rearrangement uses TRBV25-1 and TRBJ2-5, with no clear D. Germline-derived CDR1 and CDR2 are MGHDK and SYGVNS. With 3 bases removed from V and 4 bases from J, the gap between germline ends came to 24 bases. The CDR3 spans 18 residues. CDR3 sequence: CASSETRQSLIPGETQYF. The CDR3 DNA sequence: TGTGCCAGCAGTGAGACGCGACAAAGCCTAATACCGGGAGAGACCCAGTACTTC.

This rearrangement joins TRBV24-1 to TRBJ2-5; 14 positions match TRBD2. CDR1 and CDR2 from the germline V gene are KGHDR and SFDVKD. The V segment lost 9 bases and the J segment 4 bases; nucleotides outside the gene matches: 6. This CDR3 comprises 15 residues. In nucleotides, the CDR3 is TGTGCCACCTCCGGGACTAGCGGGGGACTAGAGACCCAGTACTTC. It codes for CATSGTSGGLETQYF.

The genes are TRBV19 and TRBJ2-3, with D possibly being TRBD1 (5 bases). The length of the CDR3 is 13 residues. Germline V gene data show CDR1 as LNHDA and CDR2 as SQIVND (reference sequence). The V and J ends lost 5 bases and 2 bases respectively, with 8 bases between them. CDR3 protein: CASSADNTDTQYF. Here the CDR3 DNA reads TGTGCCAGTAGTGCGGACAACACAGATACGCAGTATTTT.

In regard to this clonotype: A much larger clonotype is one base distant, so this may be a read error. The chain links TRBV6-5 to TRBJ2-1, with unresolved D. Germline V gene sequence: CDR1 MNHEY, CDR2 SVGAGI. This CDR3 has 15 residues. Written as DNA, the CDR3 is TGTGCCAGCAGTTACTCGGTTCGGAGTGGGAATGGGCAGTTCTTC. As protein: CASSYSVRSGNGQFF.